This T cell receptor beta chain was recorded in a study of control samples from healthy donors and cancer patients. Sequenced by immunoSEQ multiplex PCR; TCRdb stores in-frame clones only, minus some. The sample holds almost 40,000 clones; around four fifths are singletons and the top ten take roughly a fifth. V lost 3 bases and J 8 bases, leaving 8 bases between the germline ends. CDR3 length equals 11 residues. Germline CDR1 and CDR2: GTSNPN and SVGIG (reference sequence). This sequence joins TRBV30 and TRBJ2-1; D is unresolved. Sequenced: PBMCs. This clonotype originated in a woman aged 55-75 years with lung cancer. In DNA, the CDR3 is TGTGCCTGGAGGGGTAGTTATGAGCAGTTCTTC. It is translated as CAWRGSYEQFF.